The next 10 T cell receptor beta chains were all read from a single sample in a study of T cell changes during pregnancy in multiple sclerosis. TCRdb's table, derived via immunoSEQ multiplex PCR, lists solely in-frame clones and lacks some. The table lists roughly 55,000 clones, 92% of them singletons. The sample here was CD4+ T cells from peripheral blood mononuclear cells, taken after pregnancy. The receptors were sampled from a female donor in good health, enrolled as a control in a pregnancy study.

This CDR3 reads CASSLGEADEKLFF. DNA of the CDR3: TGCGCCAGCAGCCTGGGGGAGGCGGATGAAAAACTGTTTTTT. The chain carries TRBV5-1 and TRBJ1-4; tentatively, D is TRBD1 (5 bases). This CDR3 spans 14 amino acids. With 4 bases removed from V and 6 bases from J, the gap between germline ends came to 13 bases. Germline V gene lookup returns CDR1 SGHRS and CDR2 YFSETQ.

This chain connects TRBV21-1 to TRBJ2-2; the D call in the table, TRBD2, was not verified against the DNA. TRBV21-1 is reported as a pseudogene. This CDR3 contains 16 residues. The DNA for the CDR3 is TGTGCCAGCAGCAAATTATGGGAGGGAAACACCGGGGAGCTGTTTTTT. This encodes CASSKLWEGNTGELFF.

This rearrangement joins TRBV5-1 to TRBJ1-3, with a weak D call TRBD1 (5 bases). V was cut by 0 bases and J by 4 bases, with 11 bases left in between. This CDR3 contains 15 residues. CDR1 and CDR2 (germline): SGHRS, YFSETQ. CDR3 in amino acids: CASSLDGAGGNTIYF. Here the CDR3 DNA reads TGCGCCAGCAGCTTGGATGGGGCTGGAGGAAACACCATATATTTT. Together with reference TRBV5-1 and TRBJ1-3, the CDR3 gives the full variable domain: KAGVTQTPRYLIKTRGQQVTLSCSPISGHRSVSWYQQTPGQGLQFLFEYFSETQRNKGNFPGRFSGRQFSNSRSEMNVSTLELGDSALYLCASSLDGAGGNTIYFGEGSWLTVV.

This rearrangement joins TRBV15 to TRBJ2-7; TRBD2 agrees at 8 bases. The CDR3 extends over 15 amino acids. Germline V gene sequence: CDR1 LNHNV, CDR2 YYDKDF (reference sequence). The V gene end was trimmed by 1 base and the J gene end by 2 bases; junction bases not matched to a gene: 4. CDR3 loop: CATSRVAGGPYEQYF. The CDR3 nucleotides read TGTGCCACCAGCAGAGTTGCGGGGGGACCCTACGAGCAGTACTTC.

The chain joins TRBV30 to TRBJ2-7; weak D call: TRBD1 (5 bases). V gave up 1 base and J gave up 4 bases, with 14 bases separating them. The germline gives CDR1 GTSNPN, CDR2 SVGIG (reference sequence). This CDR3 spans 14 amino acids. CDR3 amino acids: CAWSASGWGYEQYF. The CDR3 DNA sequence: TGTGCCTGGAGTGCGTCAGGGTGGGGTTACGAGCAGTACTTC.

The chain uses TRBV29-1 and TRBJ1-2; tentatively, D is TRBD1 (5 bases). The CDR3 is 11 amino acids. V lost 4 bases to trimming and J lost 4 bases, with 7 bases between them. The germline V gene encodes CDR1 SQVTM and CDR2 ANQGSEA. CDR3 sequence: CSVAGGYGYTF. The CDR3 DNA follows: TGCAGCGTTGCGGGGGGCTATGGCTACACCTTC.

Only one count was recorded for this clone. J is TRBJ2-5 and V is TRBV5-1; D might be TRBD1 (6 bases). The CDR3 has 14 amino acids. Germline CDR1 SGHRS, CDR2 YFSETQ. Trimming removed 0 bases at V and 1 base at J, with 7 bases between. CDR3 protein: CASSLGGPQETQYF. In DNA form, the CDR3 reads TGCGCCAGCAGCTTGGGGGGGCCCCAAGAGACCCAGTACTTC.

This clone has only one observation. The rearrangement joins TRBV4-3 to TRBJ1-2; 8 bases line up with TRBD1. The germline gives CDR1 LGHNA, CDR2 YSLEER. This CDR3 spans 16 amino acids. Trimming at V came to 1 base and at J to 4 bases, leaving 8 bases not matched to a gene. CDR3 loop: CASSQVGTGSRYGYTF. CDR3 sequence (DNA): TGCGCCAGCAGCCAAGTAGGGACAGGTAGCCGCTATGGCTACACCTTC.

The CDR3 bases are TGTGCCAGCAGCCCCAGGGACAGGGGGCGGTTGCAGTATTTT. It codes for CASSPRDRGRLQYF. The chain has TRBV9 and TRBJ2-3; TRBD1 matches 12 bases. CDR1 and CDR2 from the germline V gene are SGDLS and YYNGEE. The CDR3 is made up of 14 amino acids. The junction had 8 bases not matched to a gene; V was cut back by 4 bases and J by 11 bases.

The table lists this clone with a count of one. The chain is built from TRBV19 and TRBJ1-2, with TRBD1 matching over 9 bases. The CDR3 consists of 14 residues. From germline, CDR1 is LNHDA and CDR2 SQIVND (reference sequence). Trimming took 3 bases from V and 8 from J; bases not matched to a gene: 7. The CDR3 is CASSIQGQGGGYTF. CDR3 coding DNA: TGTGCCAGTAGTATCCAGGGACAGGGAGGAGGCTACACCTTC.